Shown below are 14 T cell receptor beta chains from a single sample sequenced in a study of cytomegalovirus exposure and HLA in healthy donors. PCR amplification relied on 60 Vbeta primers (plus 13 Jbeta primers). Sequencing used immunoSEQ multiplex PCR; TCRdb keeps in-frame clones, though not all of them. Altogether about 150,000 clones are present, approximately 68% being singletons, with the ten largest covering 2.1%. The sample was PBMCs. All receptors come from a man aged 40-55 years in good health and CMV-seronegative.

The gene calls are TRBV29-1 and TRBJ1-4; TRBD1 matches 8 bases. The trim removed 7 bases at V and 5 bases at J, leaving 6 bases unmatched. This CDR3 region has 13 residues. The germline CDR1 and CDR2 sequences are SQVTM and ANQGSEA. The CDR3 region is CSGIQGGNEKLFF. CDR3 bases: TGCAGCGGAATACAGGGGGGCAATGAAAAACTGTTTTTT.

The genes are TRBV6-5 and TRBJ2-3, with D uncertain. V lost 2 bases, J lost 2 bases, and 5 bases lay in between. Germline V gene lookup returns CDR1 MNHEY and CDR2 SVGAGI. This CDR3 has 13 residues. The CDR3 DNA reads as TGTGCCAGCAGTTACCCCAACACAGATACGCAGTATTTT. It codes for CASSYPNTDTQYF.

The V gene is TRBV9, the J gene TRBJ1-1; no definite D call. Germline-derived CDR1 and CDR2 are SGDLS and YYNGEE. V lost 0 bases and J 5 bases, leaving 11 bases between the germline ends. The length of the CDR3 is 14 residues. DNA for the CDR3: TGTGCCAGCAGCGTAGCCGAGGGATGGACTGAAGCTTTCTTT. Its translation: CASSVAEGWTEAFF.

V and J are TRBV19 and TRBJ1-6; D remains ambiguous. This CDR3 has 13 amino acids. Germline V lookup: CDR1 LNHDA, CDR2 SQIVND (reference sequence). Trimming removed 8 bases at V and 6 bases at J, with 11 bases between. The CDR3 sequence is CASGAGANSPLHF. The CDR3 DNA sequence: TGTGCCAGTGGTGCGGGCGCTAATTCACCCCTCCACTTT.

The chain uses TRBV30 and TRBJ1-4; 10 bases line up with TRBD1. The CDR3 is 14 residues long. The ends lost 7 bases at V and 5 bases at J; junction bases unmatched: 7. Per germline, CDR1 GTSNPN and CDR2 SVGIG (reference sequence). The CDR3 loop reads CASSDRGRNEKLFF. CDR3 nucleotides: TGTGCCTCTTCGGACAGGGGGAGGAATGAAAAACTGTTTTTT.

The rearrangement uses TRBV5-5 and TRBJ2-3; TRBD2 might be the D (7 bases). Trimming removed 0 bases from V and 2 bases from J, with 13 bases in between. This CDR3 region has 16 residues. Germline values: CDR1 SGHKS, CDR2 YYEKEE (reference sequence). DNA of the CDR3: TGTGCCAGCAGCTTGGACCAAGGGGGGGCCACAGATACGCAGTATTTT. It translates to CASSLDQGGATDTQYF.

V usage is TRBV9 and J usage is TRBJ2-1, with 8 bases fitting TRBD1. This CDR3 spans 15 amino acids. The V gene's germline CDR1 is SGDLS and CDR2 YYNGEE. J was trimmed by 9 bases and V by 4 bases; bases with no gene match: 12. The CDR3 DNA reads as TGTGCCAGCAGCACCCGGACAGGGCTGGGCAGTGAGCAGTTCTTC. It encodes CASSTRTGLGSEQFF.

This sequence joins TRBV6-5 and TRBJ2-7; 9 bases align to TRBD1. Per the germline V gene, CDR1 is MNHEY and CDR2 is SVGAGI. V was pared by 5 bases and J by 3 bases, with 8 bases of the junction left unmatched. This CDR3 is 15 amino acids long. The CDR3 protein is CASSLTGGFLYEQYF. CDR3 sequence (DNA): TGTGCCAGCAGTCTTACAGGGGGCTTCCTCTACGAGCAGTACTTC.

The V and J genes are TRBV10-3 and TRBJ2-7; TRBD2 matches at 7 bases. CDR3 length: 14 residues. With V trimmed by 8 bases and J by 3 bases, 10 bases remained unmatched. The germline CDR1 and CDR2 sequences are ENHRY and SYGVKD. CDR3 residues: CAIQNSGTNYEQYF. The CDR3 region has the DNA TGTGCCATCCAGAATTCCGGGACTAACTACGAGCAGTACTTC.

The gene calls are TRBV10-2 and TRBJ2-1; maybe TRBD2 (5 bases). CDR1 and CDR2 from the germline V gene are WSHSY and SAAADI. Deletions cut 5 bases from V and 4 bases from J, with 24 bases between. The CDR3 consists of 18 residues. The CDR3 DNA reads as TGCGCCAGCAGTTCGGGATCTAGCTCACCTCTATTTTACAATGAGCAGTTCTTC. It yields the protein CASSSGSSSPLFYNEQFF.

In DNA, the CDR3 is TGTGCCAGCCTTGGACAGGGGGCACTCCGGCCCCAGCATTTT. Encoded protein: CASLGQGALRPQHF. The chain is built from TRBV6-1 and TRBJ1-5; 11 bases map to TRBD1. J lost 9 bases, V lost 8 bases, and 9 bases had no gene match. The CDR3 runs 14 residues. CDR1 and CDR2 from the germline V gene are MNHNS and SASEGT.

CDR3 DNA: TGTGCCAGCAGTTTATCGTTGGGGGCCTCGGAATACGAGCAGTACTTC. Translated: CASSLSLGASEYEQYF. The chain couples TRBV27 to TRBJ2-7, with D possibly TRBD1 on 6 matching bases. V was cut by 0 bases and J by 4 bases, with 16 bases left in between. The CDR3 extends over 16 amino acids. Germline V gene sequence: CDR1 MNHEY, CDR2 SMNVEV (reference sequence).

The gene calls are TRBV5-1 and TRBJ2-1; TRBD2 aligns across 12 bases. From germline, CDR1 is SGHRS and CDR2 YFSETQ. Losses at the gene ends were 0 bases for V and 3 bases for J; bases not matched to a gene: 1. The CDR3 length is 16 residues. The CDR3 is CASSLETSGSYNEQFF. Written as DNA, the CDR3 is TGCGCCAGCAGCTTGGAGACTAGCGGGAGCTACAATGAGCAGTTCTTC.

V is TRBV29-1 and J is TRBJ2-3; D is ambiguous. The CDR3 covers 13 residues. V was cut by 1 base and J by 0 bases, with 5 bases left in between. CDR1 and CDR2 from the germline V gene are SQVTM and ANQGSEA. This CDR3 is CSVEAPSTDTQYF. DNA of the CDR3: TGCAGCGTTGAAGCCCCTAGCACAGATACGCAGTATTTT.